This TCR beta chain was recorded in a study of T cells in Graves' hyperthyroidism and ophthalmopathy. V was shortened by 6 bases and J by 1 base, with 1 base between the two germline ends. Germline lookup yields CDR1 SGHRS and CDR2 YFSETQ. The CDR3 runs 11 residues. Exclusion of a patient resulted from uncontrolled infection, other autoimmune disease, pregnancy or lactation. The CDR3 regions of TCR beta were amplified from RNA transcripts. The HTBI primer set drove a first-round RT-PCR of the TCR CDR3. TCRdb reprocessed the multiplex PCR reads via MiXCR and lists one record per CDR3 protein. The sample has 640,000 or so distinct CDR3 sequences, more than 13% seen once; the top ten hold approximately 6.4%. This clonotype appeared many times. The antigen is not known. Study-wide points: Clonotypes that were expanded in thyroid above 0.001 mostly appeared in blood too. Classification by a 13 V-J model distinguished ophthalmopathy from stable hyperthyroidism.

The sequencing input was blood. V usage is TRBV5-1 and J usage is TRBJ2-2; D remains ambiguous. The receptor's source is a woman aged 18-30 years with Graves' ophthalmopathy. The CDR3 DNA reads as TGCGCCAGCAAGAACACCGGGGAGCTGTTTTTT. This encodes CASKNTGELFF.